These 20 T cell receptor beta chains share one sample of origin, sequenced in a study of blood T cell repertoires in COVID-19. The repertoire was sequenced with immunoSEQ multiplex PCR; TCRdb's copy has only in-frame clones and lacks some. The table shows around 320,000 clones, with 85% to 95% occurring only once. Sequenced material: PBMCs or T cells enriched from blood (not recorded which). The receptor source for this set is a woman aged 30 to 39 who had been exposed to COVID-19.

The rearrangement joins TRBV7-8 to TRBJ1-4; the match to TRBD1 covers 8 bases. With V trimmed by 3 bases and J by 8 bases, 2 bases remained unmatched. The CDR3 is 13 residues long. Germline CDR1 reads SGHVS; CDR2 reads FQNEAQ. The CDR3 DNA follows: TGTGCCAGCAGCTTCAGGGGGCAGGAAAAACTGTTTTTT. As protein: CASSFRGQEKLFF.

V gene TRBV5-1 combines with J gene TRBJ2-5; TRBD1 matches at 9 bases. CDR1 SGHRS and CDR2 YFSETQ come from the germline V gene. The CDR3 runs to 15 residues. Trimming took 0 bases from V and 4 from J; bases not matched to a gene: 4. CDR3 amino acids: CASSLGTGDGETQYF. CDR3 DNA sequence: TGCGCCAGCAGCTTGGGGACAGGGGATGGAGAGACCCAGTACTTC.

CDR3 bases: TGTGCCAGCAGCTTAGCCCCGGGACTAGCGGGGGGTTCGAACACCGGGGAGCTGTTTTTT. Its protein product is CASSLAPGLAGGSNTGELFF. This chain links TRBV7-6 with TRBJ2-2; 15 bases are a match to TRBD2. V was pared by 0 bases and J by 0 bases, with 5 bases of the junction left unmatched. CDR1 and CDR2 (germline): SGHVS, FNYEAQ. The CDR3 runs 20 residues.

A single count supports this clone. This chain uses TRBV19 with TRBJ2-7; 7 bases match TRBD1. V dropped 2 bases and J dropped 7; count of bases not matched to a gene: 11. The length of the CDR3 is 15 residues. Germline CDR1 reads LNHDA; CDR2 reads SQIVND (reference sequence). The CDR3 spells CASSIRRTGLEEQYF. The CDR3 DNA reads as TGTGCCAGTAGTATACGTAGGACAGGCTTGGAGGAGCAGTACTTC.

This clone was detected once. CDR3 in DNA: TGTGCCAGCAGCTTGAATGGAGGGGGGGAACCTCCTATAGGCTACACCTTC. Its translation is CASSLNGGGEPPIGYTF. The J gene is TRBJ1-2, the V gene TRBV5-4; perhaps TRBD1 as D (6 bases). There are 17 residues in the CDR3. V gave up 1 base and J gave up 8 bases, with 24 bases separating them. Germline-derived CDR1 and CDR2 are SGHNT and YYREEE (reference sequence).

The chain combines TRBV28 with TRBJ2-7, with 9 bases that match TRBD2. J gave up 1 base and V 10 bases, and 8 bases lay outside the gene matches. Germline loops: CDR1 MDHEN, CDR2 SYDVKM. This CDR3 region has 14 residues. The chain's CDR3 is CATTPAGGSYEQYF. The CDR3 region has the DNA TGTGCCACGACCCCGGCGGGAGGGTCCTACGAGCAGTACTTC.

The rearrangement uses TRBV10-1 and TRBJ1-6; the D gene is possibly TRBD1 (5 bases). This CDR3 spans 15 amino acids. The V and J ends lost 11 bases and 11 bases respectively, with 25 bases between them. The germline V gene has CDR1 WNHNN and CDR2 SYGVQD (reference sequence). In DNA, the CDR3 is TGCGCCTCCGCCACCACGACAGAGATCTCGACACCCCTCCACTTT. It codes for CASATTTEISTPLHF.

The V call is TRBV7-6, the J call TRBJ1-6, with unresolved D. Germline lookup yields CDR1 SGHVS and CDR2 FNYEAQ. The V gene lost 5 bases and the J gene lost 5 bases, with 16 bases spanning the gap. CDR3 length: 16 amino acids. In nucleotides, the CDR3 is TGTGCCAGCAGCCTACTACCCGACGGTGATAATTCACCCCTCCACTTT. It codes for CASSLLPDGDNSPLHF.

This chain connects TRBV7-8 to TRBJ1-6; 7 nucleotides match TRBD1. The CDR3 has 16 residues. Losses at the gene ends were 4 bases for V and 7 bases for J; bases not matched to a gene: 10. The germline CDR1 and CDR2 sequences are SGHVS and FQNEAQ. Here the CDR3 reads CASSSTTGAGNSPLHF. CDR3 nucleotides: TGTGCCAGCAGCTCAACAACAGGGGCGGGAAATTCACCCCTCCACTTT.

The rearrangement joins TRBV7-2 to TRBJ2-5, with D maybe TRBD2 (7 bases). The CDR3 loop spans 15 amino acids. Germline-derived CDR1 and CDR2 are SGHTA and FQGNSA. V was pared by 5 bases and J by 6 bases, with 19 bases between. The CDR3 coding sequence is TGTGCCAGCAGCCCCCAATGGGGGGGCGGTAAGACCCAGTACTTC. Encoded protein: CASSPQWGGGKTQYF.

V gene TRBV7-7 combines with J gene TRBJ2-6; possibly TRBD2 for D (6 bases). The CDR3 runs 18 residues. Trimming removed 1 base at V and 0 bases at J, with 13 bases between. CDR1 and CDR2 from the germline V gene are SSHAT and FNYEAQ (reference sequence). CDR3 sequence (DNA): TGTGCCAGCAGCTTAGGATGGCCGGGGGTCTCTGGGGCCAACGTCCTGACTTTC. Translated: CASSLGWPGVSGANVLTF.

V gene TRBV7-9 combines with J gene TRBJ1-1; TRBD1 matches at 8 bases. The CDR3 spans 14 residues. Losses at the gene ends were 3 bases for V and 5 bases for J; bases not matched to a gene: 5. CDR1 and CDR2 (germline): SEHNR, FQNEAQ (reference sequence). Here the CDR3 DNA reads TGTGCCAGCAGCTTCCAGGGGGCGCAGACTGAAGCTTTCTTT. Translating gives CASSFQGAQTEAFF.

The CDR3 region is CASHRAWGANGYTF. CDR3 bases: TGTGCCAGTCATCGCGCTTGGGGAGCTAATGGCTACACCTTC. V and J are TRBV28 and TRBJ1-2; D call uncertain. Trimming cost V 9 bases and J 6 bases, with 20 bases left between them. Germline values: CDR1 MDHEN, CDR2 SYDVKM. There are 14 residues in the CDR3.

The chain has TRBV25-1 and TRBJ1-3; weak D call: TRBD1 (5 bases). The germline V gene encodes CDR1 MGHDK and CDR2 SYGVNS. The CDR3 contains 14 residues. V was cut by 8 bases and J by 3 bases, with 14 bases left in between. DNA of the CDR3: TGTGCCAGCTCCCTTATAGGGGTTGGAAACACCATATATTTT. Its translation is CASSLIGVGNTIYF.

A word on this clone: The identical CDR3 is also encoded by other nucleotide sequences in the sample. The CDR3 reads CASSQEGAVQPQHF. The CDR3 nucleotides are TGTGCCAGCAGCCAAGAAGGTGCGGTTCAGCCCCAGCATTTT. The rearrangement joins TRBV3-1 (or the pseudogene TRBV3-2) to TRBJ1-5; no clear D gene. V was pared by 0 bases and J by 6 bases, with 9 bases between. This CDR3 is built from 14 residues. Per germline, CDR1 LGHDT and CDR2 YNNKEL (reference sequence).

The chain uses TRBV5-4 and TRBJ2-2; 12 bases fit TRBD2. CDR3 length equals 18 residues. J lost 8 bases, V lost 5 bases, and 16 bases had no gene match. Germline-derived CDR1 and CDR2 are SGHNT and YYREEE (reference sequence). This chain's CDR3 is CASSPPSGGARFGGELFF. The CDR3, as DNA: TGTGCCAGCAGTCCTCCTAGCGGGGGGGCCAGGTTCGGTGGGGAGCTGTTTTTT.

This chain uses TRBV10-2 with TRBJ2-1, with TRBD1 matching 7 bases. The CDR3 loop spans 14 amino acids. The V segment lost 7 bases and the J segment 0 bases; nucleotides outside the gene matches: 3. The germline CDR1 and CDR2 sequences are WSHSY and SAAADI. The CDR3 DNA is TGCGCCAGCATCCCAGGGGGCTCCTACAATGAGCAGTTCTTC. Amino acid sequence: CASIPGGSYNEQFF.

This rearrangement joins TRBV7-9 to TRBJ1-2, with D hard to call. In germline, CDR1 is SEHNR, CDR2 FQNEAQ (reference sequence). CDR3 length: 11 amino acids. Trimming took 4 bases from V and 4 from J, leaving 4 bases between them. The CDR3 DNA is TGTGCCAGCAGCTCAGGCTATGGCTACACCTTC. This encodes CASSSGYGYTF.

The chain combines TRBV5-4 with TRBJ2-5; 9 bases line up with TRBD2. Per the germline V gene, CDR1 is SGHNT and CDR2 is YYREEE (reference sequence). Trimming at V came to 0 bases and at J to 4 bases, leaving 4 bases not matched to a gene. The CDR3 has 15 residues. CDR3 residues: CASSLGGGAGETQYF. Written as DNA, the CDR3 is TGTGCCAGCAGCTTGGGCGGGGGGGCAGGAGAGACCCAGTACTTC.

This chain joins TRBV6-2 or TRBV6-3 and TRBJ1-2; D gene ambiguous. There are 14 residues in the CDR3. The germline V gene has CDR1 MNHEY and CDR2 SVGEGT. The V and J ends lost 2 bases and 5 bases respectively, with 12 bases between them. CDR3 loop: CASSYLRLIYGYTF. CDR3 DNA sequence: TGTGCCAGCAGTTACCTGCGTCTAATTTATGGCTACACCTTC.